A single T cell receptor (beta chain) is shown here with its context. The germline V gene encodes CDR1 SGDLS and CDR2 YYNGEE. The CDR3 has 16 amino acids. V lost 4 bases and J lost 1; bases outside the gene matches: 7. These data come from a study of CD8 T cells in ankylosing spondylitis. MiXCR, run by TCRdb on the 5' RACE reads, gives a single entry per CDR3 protein. Of approximately 42,000 distinct CDR3 sequences listed, about 4% are singletons. Sequencing was performed on blood, either unsorted or a sorted T cell fraction (not recorded which). The sequence derives from a female donor with ankylosing spondylitis or in good health (not recorded which). V and J are TRBV9 and TRBJ2-3, with 9 positions matching TRBD2. The CDR3 DNA reads TGTGCCAGCAGCACCATAGCGGGGGTTGGCACAGATACGCAGTATTTT. Translated, it gives CASSTIAGVGTDTQYF.